Following are 26 T cell receptor beta chains from one sample sequenced in a study of cytomegalovirus exposure and HLA in healthy donors. With 60 Vbeta and 13 Jbeta primers, the PCR was carried out. Here immunoSEQ multiplex PCR was the method, and the copy in TCRdb shows in-frame clones only, minus some. The sample holds about 110,000 clones; 70% to 80% are singletons and the top ten take approximately 2.5%. Sequences were obtained from PBMCs. All receptors derive from a man in his forties or fifties in good health and CMV-seropositive.

V usage is TRBV10-2 and J usage is TRBJ1-2, with D possibly TRBD1 on 6 matching bases. Germline values: CDR1 WSHSY, CDR2 SAAADI. Trimming left V 1 base short and J 5 bases short, with 17 bases between. The CDR3 is made up of 16 amino acids. CDR3 amino acids: CASSEWRGGIEYGYTF. The CDR3 DNA reads as TGCGCCAGCAGTGAGTGGAGGGGGGGCATAGAGTATGGCTACACCTTC.

The V call is TRBV5-1, the J call TRBJ2-5; TRBD2 matches at 9 bases. Germline CDR1 and CDR2: SGHRS and YFSETQ. V dropped 5 bases and J dropped 1; count of bases not matched to a gene: 6. This CDR3 has 15 residues. The CDR3 loop is CASSIAGAGQETQYF. The DNA of the CDR3 is TGCGCCAGCAGTATAGCGGGAGCGGGCCAAGAGACCCAGTACTTC.

A few counts support this clone. The J gene is TRBJ1-1, the V gene TRBV9; weak D call: TRBD1 (6 bases). This CDR3 spans 13 amino acids. Germline values: CDR1 SGDLS, CDR2 YYNGEE. V lost 4 bases to trimming and J lost 4 bases, with 11 bases between them. CDR3: CASSKNRATEAFF. Here the CDR3 DNA reads TGTGCCAGCAGCAAAAACAGGGCCACTGAAGCTTTCTTT.

V and J are TRBV5-6 and TRBJ2-3; 10 nucleotides match TRBD2. Germline loops: CDR1 SGHDT, CDR2 YYEEEE. Germline trimming cut 4 bases from V and 3 bases from J; bases unmatched to any gene: 8. This CDR3 has 16 amino acids. Here the CDR3 reads CASSRGKRGGTDTQYF. The CDR3 coding sequence is TGTGCCAGCAGCAGGGGAAAGCGGGGGGGGACAGATACGCAGTATTTT.

This clone was seen more than once but under ten times. This chain connects TRBV19 to TRBJ2-3; 7 bases agree with TRBD1. Losses at the gene ends were 3 bases for V and 10 bases for J; bases not matched to a gene: 16. This CDR3 is 16 amino acids long. Germline values: CDR1 LNHDA, CDR2 SQIVND (reference sequence). CDR3 nucleotide sequence: TGTGCCAGTAGTATCGCCCCAGGGGGTAGTGGATTGGCGCAGTATTTT. It specifies CASSIAPGGSGLAQYF.

The chain has TRBV15 and TRBJ1-4; D not certain. CDR1 is LNHNV and CDR2 is YYDKDF in the germline V gene (reference sequence). Trimming stripped 7 bases from V and 8 bases from J, with 14 bases between. This CDR3 spans 13 amino acids. Here the CDR3 DNA reads TGTGCCACCACCCGAGGAGCTGACGAAAAACTGTTTTTT. This encodes CATTRGADEKLFF.

This chain links TRBV6-6 with TRBJ1-2, with D hard to call. The length of the CDR3 is 12 residues. V dropped 4 bases and J dropped 8 bases, with 11 bases sitting between them. CDR1 is MNHNY and CDR2 is SVGAGI in the germline V gene (reference sequence). The CDR3 DNA follows: TGTGCCAGCAGTTCGGACGGGGAAGGCTACACCTTC. Translated, it gives CASSSDGEGYTF.

This clone was detected only a few times. This chain joins TRBV9 and TRBJ2-3; D is ambiguous. Germline CDR1 and CDR2: SGDLS and YYNGEE. V lost 0 bases, J lost 2 bases, and 7 bases lay in between. The CDR3 spans 14 residues. CDR3 sequence: CASSVGALTDTQYF. CDR3 bases: TGTGCCAGCAGCGTAGGCGCCCTCACAGATACGCAGTATTTT.

This chain uses TRBV27 with TRBJ2-7; 9 bases map to TRBD1. The CDR3 totals 15 residues. CDR1 and CDR2 (germline): MNHEY, SMNVEV (reference sequence). Trimming cost V 6 bases and J 4 bases; bases outside gene matches: 10. The CDR3 region is CASSYSGTGFYEQYF. CDR3 coding DNA: TGTGCCAGCAGCTATTCTGGGACAGGGTTTTACGAGCAGTACTTC.

The CDR3 coding sequence is TGCGCCAGCAGCCAAGACGACCGACAGGGTTGGTCCGAGCAGTACTTC. It translates to CASSQDDRQGWSEQYF. V usage is TRBV4-1 and J usage is TRBJ2-7, with TRBD1 matching 7 bases. Germline CDR1 and CDR2: MGHRA and YSYEKL. The CDR3 contains 16 residues. The junction had 11 bases not matched to a gene; V was cut back by 0 bases and J by 6 bases.

This clone was observed a handful of times. CDR3 bases: TGTGCCAGCAGCTTAGGCGGGACCGGGGCGGGGGATACGCAGTATTTT. Residues: CASSLGGTGAGDTQYF. V gene TRBV11-3 combines with J gene TRBJ2-3; tentatively, D is TRBD2 (6 bases). The CDR3 spans 16 residues. Trimming stripped 1 base from V and 6 bases from J, with 17 bases between. Per the germline V gene, CDR1 is SGHNT and CDR2 is YENEEA.

J is TRBJ2-2 and V is TRBV19; maybe TRBD1 (6 bases). This CDR3 has 16 amino acids. Per the germline V gene, CDR1 is LNHDA and CDR2 is SQIVND (reference sequence). The ends were cut back, 3 bases at V and 1 base at J, with 12 bases in the middle. This CDR3 is CASSMDSGRNTGELFF. CDR3 sequence (DNA): TGTGCCAGTAGTATGGACAGCGGCCGGAACACCGGGGAGCTGTTTTTT.

Comments on this clone: Other DNA sequences of this sample code for an identical CDR3. In DNA, the CDR3 is TGTGCCAGCAGCTTACAGGGAAACACTGAAGCTTTCTTT. Protein: CASSLQGNTEAFF. The chain employs TRBV11-3 and TRBJ1-1; possible D gene TRBD1, 5 bases. Germline V gene sequence: CDR1 SGHNT, CDR2 YENEEA. Trimming pared 2 bases from V and 2 bases from J, leaving 6 bases between. This CDR3 is built from 13 residues.

There are a few counts of this clone. The chain has TRBV27 and TRBJ2-5; no clear D gene. Germline V lookup: CDR1 MNHEY, CDR2 SMNVEV (reference sequence). V was cut by 6 bases and J by 11 bases, with 19 bases left in between. The CDR3 consists of 13 residues. CDR3 coding DNA: TGTGCCAGCAGCCCACTCGAGCTGGCGGAGCAGTACTTC. Translated, it gives CASSPLELAEQYF.

This clone turned up a few times. V and J are TRBV5-1 and TRBJ1-2, with TRBD1 matching 9 bases. The CDR3 contains 14 residues. Germline trimming cut 2 bases from V and 7 bases from J; bases unmatched to any gene: 6. Germline V gene data show CDR1 as SGHRS and CDR2 as YFSETQ. CDR3 DNA: TGCGCCAGCAGCTTAGCAACAGGGGGCAGTGGCTACACCTTC. This codes for CASSLATGGSGYTF.

V is TRBV15 and J is TRBJ1-1, with a possible D match to TRBD1 (5 bases). CDR1 is LNHNV and CDR2 is YYDKDF in the germline V gene (reference sequence). The CDR3 sequence is 16 residues long. Deletions cut 3 bases from V and 0 bases from J, with 14 bases between. CDR3 sequence (DNA): TGTGCCACCAGCAGGGTGGGGCTTACGCTGAACACTGAAGCTTTCTTT. The encoded protein is CATSRVGLTLNTEAFF.

The chain is built from TRBV6-5 and TRBJ2-2, with 12 bases aligning to TRBD2. The V and J ends lost 5 bases and 5 bases, in that order; junction bases with no gene match: 3. Germline lookup yields CDR1 MNHEY and CDR2 SVGAGI. The CDR3 covers 15 residues. The CDR3 DNA is TGTGCCAGCAGTGCGGGACTAGCGGGTACCGGGGAGCTGTTTTTT. The encoded protein is CASSAGLAGTGELFF.

The V and J genes are TRBV9 and TRBJ2-3, with TRBD2 matching 9 bases. Germline CDR1 reads SGDLS; CDR2 reads YYNGEE. This CDR3 has 17 amino acids. V trimming: 4 bases; J trimming: 1 base; junction bases outside the gene matches: 10. CDR3 coding DNA: TGTGCCAGCAGCCCCGGGGCGGGGGGGCCTCGCACAGATACGCAGTATTTT. Its translation: CASSPGAGGPRTDTQYF.

This sequence joins TRBV27 and TRBJ1-2; D remains ambiguous. The CDR3 contains 13 residues. The V and J ends lost 6 bases and 8 bases respectively, with 16 bases between them. CDR1 is MNHEY and CDR2 is SMNVEV in the germline V gene (reference sequence). The CDR3 DNA is TGTGCCAGCAGCCTCTACAGTCATGGGGGCTACACCTTC. Protein: CASSLYSHGGYTF.

The chain employs TRBV4-2 and TRBJ2-3, with 7 bases fitting TRBD2. Germline CDR1 LGHNA, CDR2 YNFKEQ. J gave up 3 bases and V 0 bases, and 6 bases lay outside the gene matches. CDR3 length: 16 residues. This chain's CDR3 is CASSQEAGLNTDTQYF. As DNA, the CDR3 is TGTGCCAGCAGCCAAGAGGCGGGACTAAATACAGATACGCAGTATTTT.

This clone has just a few counts. V and J are TRBV19 and TRBJ2-3, with TRBD1 matching 8 bases. Germline V lookup: CDR1 LNHDA, CDR2 SQIVND (reference sequence). The length of the CDR3 is 14 residues. V shed 9 bases and J 4 bases; nucleotides not matched to a gene: 9. The CDR3 is CASREETGADTQYF. Written as DNA, the CDR3 is TGTGCCAGCAGAGAAGAGACAGGGGCAGATACGCAGTATTTT.

CDR3 in amino acids: CASRTGPHNEQFF. The CDR3 DNA follows: TGTGCCAGCAGGACAGGGCCCCACAATGAGCAGTTCTTC. This rearrangement joins TRBV6-1 to TRBJ2-1; 7 positions agree with TRBD1. With V trimmed by 6 bases and J by 5 bases, 4 bases remained unmatched. CDR1 is MNHNS, CDR2 SASEGT, per germline. The CDR3 is 13 residues long.

This clone showed up just a few times. Mismatch with germline at one junction end may stem from a read error. V usage is TRBV18 and J usage is TRBJ2-6, with a weak D call TRBD1 (5 bases). The CDR3 is 18 amino acids. From germline, CDR1 is KGHSH and CDR2 LQKENI. This CDR3 is CASSPSSLAFSGANGLTF. In DNA, the CDR3 is TGTGCCAGCTCACCATCATCATTGGCCTTCTCTGGGGCCAACGGCCTGACTTTC.

CDR3 sequence: CASSLESGYETQYF. In nucleotides, the CDR3 is TGTGCCAGCAGCTTGGAGTCAGGGTATGAGACCCAGTACTTC. The chain joins TRBV5-8 to TRBJ2-5, with D perhaps TRBD1 (5 bases). The CDR3 extends over 14 amino acids. Looked up from germline, CDR1 is SGHTS and CDR2 is YDEGEE. V shed 0 bases and J shed 5 bases, with 11 bases lying between them.

This clone was detected only once. The chain couples TRBV6-4 to TRBJ2-3; D is unresolved. This CDR3 region has 14 residues. Deletions cut 0 bases from V and 2 bases from J, with 6 bases between. CDR1 and CDR2 from the germline V gene are MRHNA and SNTAGT. CDR3 region: CASSDSVATDTQYF. The CDR3 DNA follows: TGTGCCAGCAGTGACTCGGTAGCCACAGATACGCAGTATTTT.

The chain joins TRBV18 to TRBJ2-5; 9 nucleotides match TRBD2. J gave up 1 base and V 1 base, and 4 bases lay outside the gene matches. The CDR3 has 16 amino acids. Germline V gives CDR1 KGHSH, CDR2 LQKENI. Here the CDR3 reads CASSPRGAGGQETQYF. Written as DNA, the CDR3 is TGTGCCAGCTCACCACGAGGAGCGGGGGGCCAAGAGACCCAGTACTTC. The full variable domain, in which reference TRBV18 and TRBJ2-5 provide the parts outside the CDR3, is NAGVMQNPRHLVRRRGQEARLRCSPMKGHSHVYWYRQLPEEGLKFMVYLQKENIIDESGMPKERFSAEFPKEGPSILRIQQVVRGDSAAYFCASSPRGAGGQETQYFGPGTRLLVL.